The 4 T cell receptor beta chains in this list originate from one sample, sequenced in a study of T cells in Graves' hyperthyroidism and ophthalmopathy. Regions amplified from RNA transcripts were the TCR beta CDR3 regions. TCR CDR3 regions were first amplified by RT-PCR with HTBI primers. TCRdb used MiXCR to reprocess the multiplex PCR reads, holding one entry per CDR3 protein. The sample carries about 500,000 distinct CDR3 sequences, around 14% recorded once. Material: blood. The receptor source for this set is a woman younger than 35 with Graves' hyperthyroidism.

This clonotype was detected many times. The chain is built from TRBV30 and TRBJ2-3; D is undetermined. Germline V lookup: CDR1 GTSNPN, CDR2 SVGIG (reference sequence). The CDR3 is 15 residues long. V was shortened by 2 bases and J by 0 bases, with 12 bases between the two germline ends. CDR3 sequence (DNA): TGTGCCTGGAGTACGCAGGTTTCTAGCACAGATACGCAGTATTTT. Translated: CAWSTQVSSTDTQYF.

This clonotype was detected ten times or more. The chain has TRBV10-3 and TRBJ2-7; TRBD1 or TRBD2 may be the D gene (5 bases each). Germline CDR1 ENHRY, CDR2 SYGVKD. This CDR3 contains 14 residues. V was trimmed by 2 bases and J by 2 bases, leaving 10 bases between them. The CDR3 sequence is CAISEVGDTYEQYF. CDR3 in DNA: TGTGCCATCAGTGAGGTGGGGGATACCTACGAGCAGTACTTC.

Ten or more counts support this clonotype. This chain joins TRBV2 and TRBJ2-5; 10 bases are shared with TRBD1. The ends lost 0 bases at V and 4 bases at J; junction bases unmatched: 8. Germline CDR1 reads SNHLY; CDR2 reads FYNNEI. There are 17 residues in the CDR3. The CDR3 is CASSEAATGGKGETQYF. In DNA form, the CDR3 reads TGTGCCAGCAGTGAAGCTGCGACAGGGGGCAAGGGAGAGACCCAGTACTTC.

This clonotype has at least ten counts. The chain uses TRBV27 and TRBJ2-3; D gene unclear. The CDR3 is 16 amino acids. The germline V gene encodes CDR1 MNHEY and CDR2 SMNVEV (reference sequence). V was shortened by 5 bases and J by 2 bases, with 17 bases between the two germline ends. CDR3 amino acids: CASSPPWAALTDTQYF. CDR3 in DNA: TGTGCCAGCAGTCCGCCTTGGGCGGCCCTCACAGATACGCAGTATTTT.